Each of the 16 T cell receptor beta chains below was sequenced from the same sample in a study of regulatory T cells in long-lasting Graves disease. Time point defined: persistent/refractory GD, antithyroid drugs over 5 years with positive TRAb. Extracted PBMC RNA gave rise to the TCR library. Construction of the TCR beta libraries employed iRepertoire HTBI primers in conjunction with Arm-PCR of CDR3 regions. MiXCR, applied by TCRdb to the multiplex PCR reads, yields one record per CDR3 protein. The profile shows approximately 360,000 distinct CDR3 sequences, roughly 23% of them singletons. The sample was peripheral blood mononuclear cells (PBMCs), taken when the disease was refractory, from a patient treated with antithyroid drugs. The receptors here all came from a woman in her forties with Graves disease.

This clonotype has only a few counts. The V and J genes are TRBV3-1 and TRBJ2-4; D gene unclear. V lost 7 bases and J 0 bases, leaving 7 bases between the germline ends. The CDR3 spans 13 residues. CDR1 is LGHDT, CDR2 YNNKEL, per germline (reference sequence). CDR3 sequence (DNA): TGTGCCAGCACAGGTCCAGCCAAAAACATTCAGTACTTC. Translation gives CASTGPAKNIQYF.

This sequence joins TRBV3-1 and TRBJ2-5; weak D call: TRBD2 (6 bases). Trimming removed 1 base from V and 0 bases from J, with 12 bases in between. CDR3 length: 16 residues. Germline V lookup: CDR1 LGHDT, CDR2 YNNKEL (reference sequence). CDR3 residues: CASSQGWGTDQETQYF. As DNA, the CDR3 is TGTGCCAGCAGCCAAGGATGGGGGACTGACCAAGAGACCCAGTACTTC.

A word on this clonotype: Germline is not matched at one junction end, which may reflect a read error. The rearrangement uses TRBV12-3 or TRBV12-4 and TRBJ2-5; D might be TRBD1 (6 bases). The CDR3 runs to 15 residues. The CDR3: CASSQGQNIQETQYF. The DNA of the CDR3 is TGCGCCAGCAGCCAAGGACAGAATATCCAAGAGACCCAGTACTTC.

The chain couples TRBV6-4 to TRBJ2-2; 13 bases fit TRBD2. Germline CDR1 MRHNA, CDR2 SNTAGT. The CDR3 contains 17 residues. The ends lost 5 bases at V and 5 bases at J; junction bases unmatched: 8. The DNA of the CDR3 is TGTGCCAGCAGTCAACTAGCGGGAGGGCCGGGAACCGGGGAGCTGTTTTTT. This codes for CASSQLAGGPGTGELFF.

V is TRBV19 and J is TRBJ2-2, with 11 bases aligning to TRBD2. This CDR3 comprises 13 residues. The ends lost 8 bases at V and 7 bases at J; junction bases unmatched: 3. Germline V gene data show CDR1 as LNHDA and CDR2 as SQIVND (reference sequence). Here the CDR3 reads CASDSGGVGELFF. The CDR3, as DNA: TGTGCCAGTGATAGCGGGGGGGTCGGGGAGCTGTTTTTT. Full variable domain (rest looked up from reference TRBV19 and TRBJ2-2): DGGITQSPKYLFRKEGQNVTLSCEQNLNHDAMYWYRQDPGQGLRLIYYSQIVNDFQKGDIAEGYSVSREKKESFPLTVTSAQKNPTAFYLCASDSGGVGELFFGEGSRLTVL.

This clonotype was detected ten times or more. The chain uses TRBV2 and TRBJ2-5, with D possibly being TRBD1 or TRBD2 (6 bases each). This CDR3 contains 15 residues. Trimming cost V 8 bases and J 4 bases, with 20 bases left between them. Germline loops: CDR1 SNHLY, CDR2 FYNNEI. CDR3 amino acids: CASVKNGGVAETQYF. CDR3 nucleotide sequence: TGTGCCAGCGTTAAAAACGGGGGCGTAGCAGAGACCCAGTACTTC.

Details on this clonotype: It may be a read error: a sequence one base away is much more abundant. The gene calls are TRBV15 and TRBJ2-7; no clear D. The germline V gene has CDR1 LNHNV and CDR2 YYDKDF (reference sequence). There are 12 residues in the CDR3. This CDR3 reads CAASRTTYEQYF. The CDR3 nucleotides are TGTGCCGCCAGCAGGACCACCTACGAGCAGTACTTC.

The rearrangement uses TRBV19 and TRBJ2-1, with 10 bases lining up with TRBD2. Trimming at V came to 6 bases and at J to 3 bases, leaving 5 bases not matched to a gene. The CDR3 is made up of 15 amino acids. The V gene's germline CDR1 is LNHDA and CDR2 SQIVND (reference sequence). As DNA, the CDR3 is TGTGCCAGTAGCCCAACTAGCGGGATCTACAATGAGCAGTTCTTC. Encoded protein: CASSPTSGIYNEQFF.

The CDR3 region is CASSQLAGEGETQYF. CDR3 bases: TGCGCCAGCAGCCAATTAGCGGGAGAAGGCGAGACCCAGTACTTC. The chain couples TRBV4-1 to TRBJ2-5, with 9 bases matching TRBD2. The CDR3 has 15 residues. The germline V gene has CDR1 MGHRA and CDR2 YSYEKL. The junction had 6 bases not matched to a gene; V was cut back by 2 bases and J by 5 bases.

J is TRBJ2-7 and V is TRBV6-9; a weak D match, TRBD1 (6 bases). The CDR3 contains 15 residues. V gave up 3 bases and J gave up 9 bases, with 21 bases separating them. CDR1 is MNHGY and CDR2 is SVAAGI in the germline V gene. This CDR3 reads CASSYEGVDLTAQYF. CDR3 nucleotide sequence: TGTGCCAGCAGTTACGAGGGGGTGGATCTAACGGCGCAGTACTTC.

This rearrangement joins TRBV19 to TRBJ2-7; 8 nucleotides line up with TRBD2. This CDR3 region has 15 residues. CDR1 and CDR2 (germline): LNHDA, SQIVND (reference sequence). V gave up 4 bases and J gave up 8 bases; unmatched junction bases: 13. DNA for the CDR3: TGTGCCAGTAGTAGGGGATTGAGCGGGAGCGCCAAGCAGTACTTC. Encoded protein: CASSRGLSGSAKQYF. Looking up the rest from reference TRBV19 and TRBJ2-7 gives the full variable domain: DGGITQSPKYLFRKEGQNVTLSCEQNLNHDAMYWYRQDPGQGLRLIYYSQIVNDFQKGDIAEGYSVSREKKESFPLTVTSAQKNPTAFYLCASSRGLSGSAKQYFGPGTRLTVT.

This clonotype was observed at least ten times. This chain connects TRBV28 to TRBJ1-1; D gene ambiguous. V was pared by 3 bases and J by 6 bases, with 11 bases between. Germline-derived CDR1 and CDR2 are MDHEN and SYDVKM. This CDR3 is built from 13 residues. The CDR3 nucleotides read TGTGCCAGCAGTTTGATTAGTCCGTCTGAAGCTTTCTTT. Translated, it gives CASSLISPSEAFF.

This clonotype was seen a handful of times. V usage is TRBV9 and J usage is TRBJ2-7, with 9 bases lining up with TRBD2. V shed 0 bases and J 3 bases; nucleotides not matched to a gene: 7. CDR1 is SGDLS and CDR2 is YYNGEE in the germline V gene. The CDR3 loop spans 16 amino acids. The CDR3 region has the DNA TGTGCCAGCAGCGTAGGAGGGCGGGAGGGTAGCTACGAGCAGTACTTC. This encodes CASSVGGREGSYEQYF.

This clonotype has at least ten counts. The V and J genes are TRBV2 and TRBJ1-1, with D unclear. The CDR3 has 14 residues. The ends were cut back, 9 bases at V and 1 base at J, with 15 bases in the middle. Germline CDR1 SNHLY, CDR2 FYNNEI. Here the CDR3 reads CASPGLNANTEAFF. Written as DNA, the CDR3 is TGTGCCAGTCCGGGCTTGAATGCGAACACTGAAGCTTTCTTT.

This clonotype showed up just a few times. The chain combines TRBV9 with TRBJ2-1; 7 bases are shared with TRBD2. This CDR3 comprises 15 residues. The ends lost 4 bases at V and 2 bases at J; junction bases unmatched: 6. CDR1 SGDLS and CDR2 YYNGEE come from the germline V gene. CDR3 protein: CASSPRTRAYNEQFF. The CDR3 DNA is TGTGCCAGCAGCCCACGGACTAGAGCCTACAATGAGCAGTTCTTC.

With regard to this clonotype: Since a much larger clone is just one base distant, this may be a read error. The CDR3 carries no conserved terminal phenylalanine or tryptophan, so it likely arises from a read error. V is TRBV2 and J is TRBJ1-1; D might be TRBD1 (6 bases). Germline CDR1 SNHLY, CDR2 FYNNEI. This CDR3 is 13 amino acids long. Trimming removed 8 bases from V and 1 base from J, with 11 bases in between. DNA of the CDR3: TGTGCCAGCGGGGGCAGGGAGAACACTGAAGCTTTCTCT. Protein product: CASGGRENTEAFS.